Below are 10 T cell receptor beta chains sequenced from a single sample in a study of molecular identifiers for immune sequencing clone quantification. TCRdb reprocessed the PCR reads with MiXCR, giving one entry per CDR3 protein. The sample yields about 640,000 distinct CDR3 sequences, 15% to 20% seen once. The sequenced sample consisted of naive CD8+ T cells from blood, with Jurkat cell RNA spiked in. The subset denotes: FACS-sorted CD8+CD4-CCR7+CD45RA+ naive T cells. These receptors all come from a human donor in good health. Some libraries in this study had Jurkat cell RNA spiked in.

This clonotype appeared many times. V gene TRBV19 combines with J gene TRBJ2-7; 8 bases are a match to TRBD2. Unmatched junction bases numbered 6, after V lost 5 bases and J lost 3 bases. CDR1 and CDR2 from the germline V gene are LNHDA and SQIVND (reference sequence). The CDR3 has 14 amino acids. As DNA, the CDR3 is TGTGCCAGTAGTTTCGCGGGAGGTATCTACGAGCAGTACTTC. It yields the protein CASSFAGGIYEQYF.

The table lists this clonotype with many counts. The chain uses TRBV5-6 and TRBJ2-7, with TRBD1 matching 9 bases. Losses at the gene ends were 5 bases for V and 4 bases for J; bases not matched to a gene: 7. The CDR3 totals 14 residues. CDR1 is SGHDT and CDR2 is YYEEEE in the germline V gene. The CDR3 protein is CASSTGTGMYEQYF. The CDR3 DNA sequence: TGTGCCAGCAGTACCGGGACAGGGATGTACGAGCAGTACTTC.

This clonotype was seen more than once but under ten times. The chain has TRBV5-4 and TRBJ2-1, with TRBD1 matching over 8 bases. The CDR3 runs 15 residues. Trimming removed 1 base from V and 9 bases from J; junction bases left unmatched: 9. CDR1 is SGHNT, CDR2 YYREEE, per germline (reference sequence). CDR3 in amino acids: CASSLWGRGPGEQFF. The CDR3, as DNA: TGTGCCAGCAGCTTGTGGGGCAGGGGGCCCGGTGAGCAGTTCTTC.

This clonotype has a count of ten or more. The chain is built from TRBV5-6 and TRBJ2-7, with D possibly matching TRBD1 (5 bases). The CDR3 loop spans 14 amino acids. The V and J ends lost 3 bases and 0 bases respectively, with 10 bases between them. Per the germline V gene, CDR1 is SGHDT and CDR2 is YYEEEE. CDR3 nucleotide sequence: TGTGCCAGCAGCTGGGGCAGTGGCTCCTACGAGCAGTACTTC. Translated, it gives CASSWGSGSYEQYF.

Of note for this clonotype: This may stem from a read error, because a much larger clone lies one nucleotide away. The chain has TRBV20-1 and TRBJ2-7, with D perhaps TRBD2 (6 bases). The CDR3 sequence is 15 residues long. V shed 0 bases and J shed 3 bases, with 15 bases lying between them. Germline CDR1 and CDR2: DFQATT and SNEGSKA (reference sequence). CDR3 bases: TGCAGTGCTAGAGATCTGGGCGGGGAGCTCTACGAGCAGTACTTC. This gives the protein CSARDLGGELYEQYF.

The table lists this clonotype with many counts. CDR3 nucleotides: TGCGCCAGCAGCTTGGTTCGGGGGCACACTGAAGCTTTCTTT. It codes for CASSLVRGHTEAFF. This chain connects TRBV5-1 to TRBJ1-1, with a weak D call TRBD1 (6 bases). Germline loops: CDR1 SGHRS, CDR2 YFSETQ. V lost 0 bases, J lost 3 bases, and 9 bases lay in between. The CDR3 is 14 residues long. The whole variable domain, filled in from reference TRBV5-1 and TRBJ1-1, reads KAGVTQTPRYLIKTRGQQVTLSCSPISGHRSVSWYQQTPGQGLQFLFEYFSETQRNKGNFPGRFSGRQFSNSRSEMNVSTLELGDSALYLCASSLVRGHTEAFFGQGTRLTVV.

This clonotype was recorded only once. A much larger clone sits a single nucleotide away, making a read error possible. This chain links TRBV4-3 with TRBJ2-2; TRBD2 matches at 8 bases. CDR1 and CDR2 (germline): LGHNA, YSLEER. The CDR3 runs 13 residues. The DNA of the CDR3 is TGCGCCAGCAGCCCACGGGAGGGCGGGGAGCTGGTTTTT. Its translation is CASSPREGGELVF.

To note about this clonotype: A much larger clone sits a single nucleotide away, making a read error possible. The V gene is TRBV5-1, the J gene TRBJ1-1, with D maybe TRBD1 (6 bases). From germline, CDR1 is SGHRS and CDR2 YFSETQ. The CDR3 sequence is 15 residues long. The CDR3 region is CTSSLLDSQNTEAFF. CDR3 nucleotides: TGCACCAGCAGCTTATTGGACAGCCAGAACACTGAAGCTTTCTTT.

Notes on this clonotype: At one end, the junction sequence differs from germline, possibly due to a read error. This chain connects TRBV2 to TRBJ2-7; D is unresolved. This CDR3 contains 14 residues. Germline assignment: CDR1 SNHLY and CDR2 FYNNEI. The CDR3 is CASSDLRSLDERYF. CDR3 bases: TGTGCCAGCAGTGACCTCAGGTCCCTAGACGAGCGGTACTTC.

This rearrangement joins TRBV5-8 to TRBJ2-7, with TRBD1 matching over 8 bases. The V segment lost 3 bases and the J segment 0 bases; nucleotides outside the gene matches: 14. This CDR3 has 18 residues. CDR1 is SGHTS, CDR2 YDEGEE, per germline. The CDR3 bases are TGTGCCAGCAGCTGGGGTTCATCCAGGGGGCCCTCCTCCTACGAGCAGTACTTC. It encodes CASSWGSSRGPSSYEQYF.